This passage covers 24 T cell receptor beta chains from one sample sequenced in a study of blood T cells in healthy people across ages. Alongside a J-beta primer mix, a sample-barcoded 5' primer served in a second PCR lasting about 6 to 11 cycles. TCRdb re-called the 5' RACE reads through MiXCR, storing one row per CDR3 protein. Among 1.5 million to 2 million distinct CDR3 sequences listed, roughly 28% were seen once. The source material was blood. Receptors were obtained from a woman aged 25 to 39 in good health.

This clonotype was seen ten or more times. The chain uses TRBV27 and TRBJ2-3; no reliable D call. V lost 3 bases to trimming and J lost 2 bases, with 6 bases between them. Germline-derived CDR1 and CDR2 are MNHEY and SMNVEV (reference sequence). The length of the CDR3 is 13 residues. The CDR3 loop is CASSLSFTDTQYF. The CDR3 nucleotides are TGTGCCAGCAGTTTGTCATTCACAGATACGCAGTATTTT.

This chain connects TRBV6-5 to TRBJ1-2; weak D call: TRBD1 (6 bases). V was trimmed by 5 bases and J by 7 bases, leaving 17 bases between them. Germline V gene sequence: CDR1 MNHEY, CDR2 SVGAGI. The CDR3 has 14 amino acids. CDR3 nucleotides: TGTGCCAGCAGTACGGTTGGGACAAAGTCTGGCTACACCTTC. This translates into CASSTVGTKSGYTF.

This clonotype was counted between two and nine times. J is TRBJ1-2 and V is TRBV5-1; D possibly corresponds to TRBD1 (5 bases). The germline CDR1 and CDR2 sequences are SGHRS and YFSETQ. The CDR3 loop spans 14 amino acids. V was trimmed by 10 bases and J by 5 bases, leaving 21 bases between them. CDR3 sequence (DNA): TGCGCCGGCACCCAAACGGCGGGGGGTTATGGCTACACCTTC. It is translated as CAGTQTAGGYGYTF.

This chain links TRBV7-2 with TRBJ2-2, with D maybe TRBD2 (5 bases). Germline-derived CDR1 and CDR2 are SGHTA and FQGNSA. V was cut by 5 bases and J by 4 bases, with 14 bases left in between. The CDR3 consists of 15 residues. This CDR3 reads CASSPRARVTGELFF. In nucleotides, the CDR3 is TGTGCCAGCAGCCCAAGGGCGCGGGTCACCGGGGAGCTGTTTTTT.

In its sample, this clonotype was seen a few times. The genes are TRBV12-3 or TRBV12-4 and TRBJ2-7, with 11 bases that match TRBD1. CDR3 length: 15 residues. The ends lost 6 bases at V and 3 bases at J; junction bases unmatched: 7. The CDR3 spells CASSYRTGGVYEQYF. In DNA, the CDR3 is TGTGCCAGCAGCTACAGGACAGGGGGCGTCTACGAGCAGTACTTC.

The CDR3 sequence is CASSQFYVAGDTQYF. Here the CDR3 DNA reads TGCGCCAGCAGCCAATTTTACGTAGCGGGGGACACGCAGTATTTT. This sequence joins TRBV4-1 and TRBJ2-3; 9 bases are shared with TRBD2. Trimming at V came to 2 bases and at J to 9 bases, leaving 9 bases not matched to a gene. Germline V CDR1 and CDR2: MGHRA, YSYEKL. This CDR3 has 15 residues.

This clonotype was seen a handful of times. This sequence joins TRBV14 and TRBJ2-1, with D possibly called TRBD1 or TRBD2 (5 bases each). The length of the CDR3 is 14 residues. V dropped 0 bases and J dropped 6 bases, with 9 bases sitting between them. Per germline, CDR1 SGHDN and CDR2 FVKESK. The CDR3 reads CASSQDWGSNEQFF. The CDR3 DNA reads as TGTGCCAGCAGCCAAGATTGGGGGTCCAATGAGCAGTTCTTC. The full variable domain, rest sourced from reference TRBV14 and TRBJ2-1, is EAGVTQFPSHSVIEKGQTVTLRCDPISGHDNLYWYRRVMGKEIKFLLHFVKESKQDESGMPNNRFLAERTGGTYSTLKVQPAELEDSGVYFCASSQDWGSNEQFFGPGTRLTVL.

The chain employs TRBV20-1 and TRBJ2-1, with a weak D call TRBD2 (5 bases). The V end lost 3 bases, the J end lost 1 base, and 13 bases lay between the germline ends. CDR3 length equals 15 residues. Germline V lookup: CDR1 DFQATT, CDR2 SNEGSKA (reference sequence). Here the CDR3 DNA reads TGCAGTGCTAGTCTGAGGGCCTCGTCCTACAATGAGCAGTTCTTC. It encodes CSASLRASSYNEQFF.

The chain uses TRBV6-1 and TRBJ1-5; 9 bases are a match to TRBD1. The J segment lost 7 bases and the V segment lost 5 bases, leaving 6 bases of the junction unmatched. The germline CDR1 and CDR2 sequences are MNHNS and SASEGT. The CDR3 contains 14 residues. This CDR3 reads CASSLQGAKQPQHF. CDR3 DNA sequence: TGTGCCAGCAGTCTACAGGGGGCGAAGCAGCCCCAGCATTTT.

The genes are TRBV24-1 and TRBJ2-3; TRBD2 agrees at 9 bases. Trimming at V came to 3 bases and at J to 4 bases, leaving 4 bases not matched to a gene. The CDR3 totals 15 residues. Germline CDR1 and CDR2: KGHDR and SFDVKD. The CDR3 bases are TGTGCCACCAGTGATACGAGCGGGGGGTCAGATACGCAGTATTTT. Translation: CATSDTSGGSDTQYF.

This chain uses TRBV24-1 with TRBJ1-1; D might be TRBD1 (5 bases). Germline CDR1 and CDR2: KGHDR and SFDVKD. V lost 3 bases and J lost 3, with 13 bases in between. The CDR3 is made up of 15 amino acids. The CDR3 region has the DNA TGTGCCACCAGTGATGACAGCGGCGGGGACACTGAAGCTTTCTTT. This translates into CATSDDSGGDTEAFF.

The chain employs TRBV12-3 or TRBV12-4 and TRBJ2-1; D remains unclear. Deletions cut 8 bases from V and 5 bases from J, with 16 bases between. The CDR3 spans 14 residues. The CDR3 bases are TGTGCCAGCTCAAATCTCGGTCAAAACAATGAGCAGTTCTTC. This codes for CASSNLGQNNEQFF.

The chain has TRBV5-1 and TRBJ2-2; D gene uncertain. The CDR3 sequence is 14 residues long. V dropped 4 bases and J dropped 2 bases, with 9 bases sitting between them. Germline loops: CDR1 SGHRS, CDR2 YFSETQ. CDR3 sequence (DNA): TGCGCCAGCAGCCTTGACCTAAACACCGGGGAGCTGTTTTTT. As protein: CASSLDLNTGELFF.

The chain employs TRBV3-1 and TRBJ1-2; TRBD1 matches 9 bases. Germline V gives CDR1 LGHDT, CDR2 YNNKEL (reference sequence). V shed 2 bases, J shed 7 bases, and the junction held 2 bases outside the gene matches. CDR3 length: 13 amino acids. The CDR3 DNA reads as TGTGCCAGCAGCCAACGGACAGGGGTTGGCTACACCTTC. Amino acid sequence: CASSQRTGVGYTF.

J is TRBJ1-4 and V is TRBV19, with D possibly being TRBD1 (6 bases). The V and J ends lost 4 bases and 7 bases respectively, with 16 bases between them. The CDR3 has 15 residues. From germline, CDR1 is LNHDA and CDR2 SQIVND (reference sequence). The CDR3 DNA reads TGTGCCAGTAGTACCGCTGGGGCAGGGGTTGAAAAACTGTTTTTT. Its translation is CASSTAGAGVEKLFF.

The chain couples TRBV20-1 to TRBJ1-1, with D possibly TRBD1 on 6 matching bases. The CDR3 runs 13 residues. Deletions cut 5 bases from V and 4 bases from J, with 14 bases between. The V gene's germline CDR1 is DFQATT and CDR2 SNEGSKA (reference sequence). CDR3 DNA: TGCAGTGCTCATTTCGGGGGGGCCACTGAAGCTTTCTTT. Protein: CSAHFGGATEAFF.

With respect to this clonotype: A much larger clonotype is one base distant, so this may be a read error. CDR3 DNA sequence: TGTGCCAGCAGCGTAGCACAGCACAATGAGCAGTTCTTC. This encodes CASSVAQHNEQFF. The chain couples TRBV9 to TRBJ2-1; D is undetermined. Germline assignment: CDR1 SGDLS and CDR2 YYNGEE. CDR3 length equals 13 residues. Trimming removed 0 bases at V and 5 bases at J, with 6 bases between.

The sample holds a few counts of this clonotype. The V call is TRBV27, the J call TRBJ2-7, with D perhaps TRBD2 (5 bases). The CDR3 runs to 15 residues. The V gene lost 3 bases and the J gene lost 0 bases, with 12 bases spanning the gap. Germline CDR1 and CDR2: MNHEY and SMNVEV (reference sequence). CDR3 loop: CASSFSLSGSYEQYF. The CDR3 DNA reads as TGTGCCAGCAGTTTTTCCTTAAGCGGCTCCTACGAGCAGTACTTC.

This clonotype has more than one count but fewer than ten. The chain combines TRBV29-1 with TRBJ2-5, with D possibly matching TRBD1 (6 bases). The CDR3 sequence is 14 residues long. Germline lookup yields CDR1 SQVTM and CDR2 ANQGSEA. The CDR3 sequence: CSGRQESVCGTQYF. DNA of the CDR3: TGCAGTGGGAGACAGGAAAGTGTATGCGGGACCCAGTACTTC.

The chain's CDR3 is CASGDPGGNYGYTF. As DNA, the CDR3 is TGCGCCAGCGGGGATCCAGGGGGCAACTATGGCTACACCTTC. The V call is TRBV5-1, the J call TRBJ1-2; 8 bases agree with TRBD1. Looked up from germline, CDR1 is SGHRS and CDR2 is YFSETQ. The CDR3 extends over 14 amino acids. The trim removed 7 bases at V and 2 bases at J, leaving 7 bases unmatched. The whole variable domain, filled in from reference TRBV5-1 and TRBJ1-2, reads KAGVTQTPRYLIKTRGQQVTLSCSPISGHRSVSWYQQTPGQGLQFLFEYFSETQRNKGNFPGRFSGRQFSNSRSEMNVSTLELGDSALYLCASGDPGGNYGYTFGSGTRLTVV.

CDR3 nucleotide sequence: TGTGCCAGTAGTATAGCGACAGCTAGCTCCTACAATGAGCAGTTCTTC. This encodes CASSIATASSYNEQFF. The genes are TRBV19 and TRBJ2-1, with a tentative D call TRBD1 (5 bases). The ends were cut back, 1 base at V and 0 bases at J, with 10 bases in the middle. This CDR3 has 16 residues. Germline V gene data show CDR1 as LNHDA and CDR2 as SQIVND (reference sequence).

The CDR3 spells CASSDSGRALSTQYF. Here the CDR3 DNA reads TGTGCCAGCAGCGACAGCGGGAGGGCCTTATCGACCCAGTACTTC. The chain is built from TRBV6-2 or TRBV6-3 and TRBJ2-5, with 10 bases lining up with TRBD2. The CDR3 loop spans 15 amino acids. Per the germline V gene, CDR1 is MNHEY and CDR2 is SVGEGT. J gave up 7 bases and V 6 bases, and 11 bases lay outside the gene matches.

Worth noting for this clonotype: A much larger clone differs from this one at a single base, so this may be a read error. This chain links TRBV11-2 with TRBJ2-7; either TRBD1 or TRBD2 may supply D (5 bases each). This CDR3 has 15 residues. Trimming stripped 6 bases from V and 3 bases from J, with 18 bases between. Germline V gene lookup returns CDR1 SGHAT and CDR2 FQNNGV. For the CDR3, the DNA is TGTGCCAGCAGACTTGCCAAGGGACCCCGCTACGAGCAGTACTTC. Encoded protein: CASRLAKGPRYEQYF.

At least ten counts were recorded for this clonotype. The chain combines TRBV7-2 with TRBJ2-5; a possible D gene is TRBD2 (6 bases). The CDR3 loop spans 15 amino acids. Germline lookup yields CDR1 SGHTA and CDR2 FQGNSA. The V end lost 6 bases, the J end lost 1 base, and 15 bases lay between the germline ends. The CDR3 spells CASSQDRTIQETQYF. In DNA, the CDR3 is TGTGCCAGCAGTCAAGATAGGACTATCCAAGAGACCCAGTACTTC.